This T cell receptor (beta chain) was captured by sequencing in a study of cytomegalovirus exposure and HLA in healthy donors. Study in general: Sequencing of 180 million or so T cells in an earlier analysis found some 100 million unique TCR beta sequences.

Germline CDR1 MNHNY, CDR2 SVGAGI (reference sequence). CDR3 size: 12 residues. V lost 4 bases and J 13 bases, leaving 11 bases between the germline ends. Each donor was healthy, and each was a bone marrow donor. It was with 60 Vbeta and 13 Jbeta primers that the PCR ran. TCRdb keeps only in-frame clones here, not all; method: immunoSEQ multiplex PCR. The repertoire shows 130,000 or so clones; the top ten hold about 1.6%. This chain uses TRBV6-6 with TRBJ1-6; the D gene is possibly TRBD1 (5 bases). The sequence came from a woman aged 40 to 49 in good health and CMV-seronegative. Source material: PBMCs. The CDR3 DNA sequence: TGTGCCAGCAGTTTCGACAGTGCCCCCCTCCACTTT. Its protein is CASSFDSAPLHF.